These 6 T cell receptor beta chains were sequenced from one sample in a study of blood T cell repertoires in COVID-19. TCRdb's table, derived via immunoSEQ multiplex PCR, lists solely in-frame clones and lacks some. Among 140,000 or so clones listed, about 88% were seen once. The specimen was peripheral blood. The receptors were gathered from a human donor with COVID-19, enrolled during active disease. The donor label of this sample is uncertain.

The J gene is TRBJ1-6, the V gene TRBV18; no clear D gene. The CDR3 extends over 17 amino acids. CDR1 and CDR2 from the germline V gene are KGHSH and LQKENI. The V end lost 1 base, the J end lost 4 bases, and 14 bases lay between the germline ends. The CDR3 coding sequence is TGTGCCAGCTCACCACTCCCGGCGCAGACTTATAATTCACCCCTCCACTTT. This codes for CASSPLPAQTYNSPLHF. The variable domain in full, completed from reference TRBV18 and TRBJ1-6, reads NAGVMQNPRHLVRRRGQEARLRCSPMKGHSHVYWYRQLPEEGLKFMVYLQKENIIDESGMPKERFSAEFPKEGPSILRIQQVVRGDSAAYFCASSPLPAQTYNSPLHFGNGTRLTVT.

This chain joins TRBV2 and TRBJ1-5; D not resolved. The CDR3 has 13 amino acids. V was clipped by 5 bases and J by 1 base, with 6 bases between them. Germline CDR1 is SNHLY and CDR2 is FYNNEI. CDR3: CASSPRSNQPQHF. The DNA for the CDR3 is TGTGCCAGCAGTCCCCGGAGCAATCAGCCCCAGCATTTT.

DNA of the CDR3: TGCGCCAGCAGGGAGACTAGCGGTTACTTCGGGTTCTTC. It is translated as CASRETSGYFGFF. V is TRBV10-2 and J is TRBJ2-1, with TRBD2 matching over 9 bases. Germline assignment: CDR1 WSHSY and CDR2 SAAADI. Losses at the gene ends were 6 bases for V and 15 bases for J; bases not matched to a gene: 12. The length of the CDR3 is 13 residues.

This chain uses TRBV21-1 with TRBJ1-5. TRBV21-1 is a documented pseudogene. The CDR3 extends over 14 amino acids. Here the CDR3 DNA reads TGTGCCAGCAGCTTAGGGGAGGGCAATCAGCCCCAGCATTTT. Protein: CASSLGEGNQPQHF.

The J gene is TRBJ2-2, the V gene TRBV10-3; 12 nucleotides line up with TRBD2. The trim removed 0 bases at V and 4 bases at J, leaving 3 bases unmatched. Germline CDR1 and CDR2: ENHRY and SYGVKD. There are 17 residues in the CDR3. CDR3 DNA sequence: TGTGCCATCAGTGAGTCTGGGACTAGCGGGTCCACCGGGGAGCTGTTTTTT. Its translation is CAISESGTSGSTGELFF.

The CDR3 DNA follows: TGTGCCAGCAGCCAATACTCTCCCGGGGCCTACGAGCAGTACTTC. It codes for CASSQYSPGAYEQYF. This sequence joins TRBV3-1 (or the pseudogene TRBV3-2) and TRBJ2-7; D may be TRBD2 (5 bases). CDR1 is LGHDT, CDR2 YNNKEL, per germline (reference sequence). V lost 2 bases, J lost 2 bases, and 13 bases lay in between. The CDR3 length is 15 residues.